The rows below give T cell receptor beta chains drawn from one sample of a study of blood T cell repertoires in COVID-19. Here immunoSEQ multiplex PCR was the method, and the copy in TCRdb shows in-frame clones only, minus some. Of some 76,000 clones in the sample, approximately 78% were seen once. The sequenced sample was peripheral blood. The receptors here all came from a human donor in a cohort sampled during active COVID-19. CDR3s include the opening cysteine and the closing phenylalanine or tryptophan. The D gene is left open where the match is weak. Clone size, where shown, is once, few, many, or a class for clones that have expanded.

d_call: TRBD1
clone_size: .
j_call: TRBJ2-3
v_call: TRBV7-6
cdr3_aa: CASSFGGQGATDTQYF
cdr3_nt: TGTGCCAGCAGCTTCGGGGGACAGGGGGCAACAGATACGCAGTATTTT

d_call: TRBD1
clone_size: few
j_call: TRBJ1-2
v_call: TRBV18
cdr3_aa: CASSLDRNYGYTF
cdr3_nt: TGTGCCAGCTCACTGGACAGGAACTATGGCTACACCTTC

d_call: .
clone_size: .
j_call: TRBJ1-2
v_call: TRBV5-1
cdr3_aa: CASSLEAQGPYGYTF
cdr3_nt: TGCGCCAGCAGCTTGGAGGCCCAGGGGCCCTATGGCTACACCTTC

d_call: .
clone_size: .
j_call: TRBJ1-3
v_call: TRBV3-1/TRBV3-2
cdr3_aa: CASSPRISGNTIYF
cdr3_nt: TGTGCCAGCAGCCCTCGTATCTCTGGAAACACCATATATTTT

d_call: .
clone_size: .
j_call: TRBJ2-5
v_call: TRBV5-1
cdr3_aa: CASSLGTLREETQYF
cdr3_nt: TGCGCCAGCAGCTTGGGGACTTTAAGAGAAGAGACCCAGTACTTC

d_call: .
clone_size: .
j_call: TRBJ1-5
v_call: TRBV7-9
cdr3_aa: CASSNRPGTPGDQPQHF
cdr3_nt: TGTGCCAGCAGCAATCGTCCAGGGACACCCGGAGATCAGCCCCAGCATTTT

d_call: .
clone_size: .
j_call: TRBJ2-1
v_call: TRBV7-3
cdr3_aa: CASSLTTRHNEQFF
cdr3_nt: TGTGCCAGCAGCTTAACGACTCGTCACAATGAGCAGTTCTTC

d_call: TRBD1
clone_size: .
j_call: TRBJ1-1
v_call: TRBV19
cdr3_aa: CASSNPGQGNTEAFF
cdr3_nt: TGTGCCAGTAGTAATCCGGGACAGGGTAACACTGAAGCTTTCTTT

d_call: TRBD1
clone_size: once
j_call: TRBJ2-5
v_call: TRBV2
cdr3_aa: CASSDNRGSQYF
cdr3_nt: TGTGCCAGCAGTGACAACAGGGGAAGCCAGTACTTC

d_call: TRBD1
clone_size: .
j_call: TRBJ1-1
v_call: TRBV15
cdr3_aa: CATSRAATGGFNEAFF
cdr3_nt: TGTGCCACCAGCAGGGCCGCCACAGGGGGTTTTAATGAAGCTTTCTTT

d_call: TRBD1
clone_size: .
j_call: TRBJ1-1
v_call: TRBV4-1
cdr3_aa: CASRGGQGRRTEAFF
cdr3_nt: TGCGCCAGCAGGGGGGGACAGGGAAGAAGGACTGAAGCTTTCTTT

d_call: .
clone_size: .
j_call: TRBJ2-6
v_call: TRBV18
cdr3_aa: CASSNMYSGANVLTF
cdr3_nt: TGTGCCAGCTCCAACATGTACTCTGGGGCCAACGTCCTGACTTTC

d_call: .
clone_size: .
j_call: TRBJ1-2
v_call: TRBV6-4
cdr3_aa: CASSDSTTGTGGYTF
cdr3_nt: TGTGCCAGCAGTGACTCTACCACAGGGACGGGCGGCTACACCTTC

d_call: TRBD1
clone_size: .
j_call: TRBJ1-1
v_call: TRBV6-5
cdr3_aa: CASKTGALLTEAFF
cdr3_nt: TGTGCCAGCAAGACAGGGGCGCTCCTCACTGAAGCTTTCTTT

d_call: TRBD1
clone_size: .
j_call: TRBJ1-1
v_call: TRBV5-4
cdr3_aa: CALGTGQVNTEAFF
cdr3_nt: TGTGCCCTCGGGACCGGACAGGTAAACACTGAAGCTTTCTTT

d_call: .
clone_size: .
j_call: TRBJ1-6
v_call: TRBV9
cdr3_aa: CASSVVDTSRSPLHF
cdr3_nt: TGTGCCAGCAGCGTGGTAGATACGTCCCGATCACCCCTCCACTTT

d_call: TRBD2
clone_size: .
j_call: TRBJ2-7
v_call: TRBV3-1/TRBV3-2
cdr3_aa: CASSQAGRDFKTDPYEQYF
cdr3_nt: TGTGCCAGCAGCCAAGCCGGGAGGGACTTTAAGACTGACCCCTACGAGCAGTACTTC

d_call: TRBD2
clone_size: .
j_call: TRBJ2-1
v_call: TRBV14
cdr3_aa: CASSQGTSGGAGRRNEQFF
cdr3_nt: TGTGCCAGCAGCCAGGGGACTAGCGGGGGGGCCGGTAGGCGGAATGAGCAGTTCTTC

d_call: .
clone_size: .
j_call: TRBJ2-2
v_call: TRBV18
cdr3_aa: CASSPFEAEVTGELFF
cdr3_nt: TGTGCCAGCTCACCCTTTGAGGCGGAGGTCACCGGGGAGCTGTTTTTT

d_call: .
clone_size: .
j_call: TRBJ1-1
v_call: TRBV9
cdr3_aa: CASSAQGSSEAFF
cdr3_nt: TGTGCCAGCAGCGCTCAGGGGTCGAGCGAAGCTTTCTTT

d_call: TRBD2
clone_size: .
j_call: TRBJ2-2
v_call: TRBV5-1
cdr3_aa: CASRSGGLNTGELFF
cdr3_nt: TGCGCCAGCAGATCGGGGGGGCTTAACACCGGGGAGCTGTTTTTT

d_call: .
clone_size: .
j_call: TRBJ1-2
v_call: TRBV5-1
cdr3_aa: CASSLGPSQGIDGYTF
cdr3_nt: TGCGCCAGCAGCTTGGGCCCATCCCAGGGTATTGATGGCTACACCTTC

d_call: .
clone_size: .
j_call: TRBJ1-5
v_call: TRBV24-1
cdr3_aa: CATSVGGFNQPQHF
cdr3_nt: TGTGCCACCAGTGTCGGAGGGTTCAATCAGCCCCAGCATTTT

d_call: .
clone_size: once
j_call: TRBJ1-1
v_call: TRBV11-2
cdr3_aa: CASSPTPRGGMNTEAFF
cdr3_nt: TGTGCCAGCAGCCCCACACCCCGGGGAGGGATGAACACTGAAGCTTTCTTT

d_call: .
clone_size: few
j_call: TRBJ1-5
v_call: TRBV6-1
cdr3_aa: CASSEVGNSNQPQHF
cdr3_nt: TGTGCCAGCAGTGAAGTCGGGAATAGCAATCAGCCCCAGCATTTT

d_call: .
clone_size: .
j_call: TRBJ1-6
v_call: TRBV30
cdr3_aa: CAWSKGVGSPLHF
cdr3_nt: TGTGCCTGGAGTAAAGGGGTTGGCTCACCCCTCCACTTT

d_call: .
clone_size: .
j_call: TRBJ1-1
v_call: TRBV6-5
cdr3_aa: CASMGEGVRGTEAFF
cdr3_nt: TGTGCCAGCATGGGGGAGGGGGTTAGGGGCACTGAAGCTTTCTTT

d_call: TRBD1
clone_size: once
j_call: TRBJ2-7
v_call: TRBV6-5
cdr3_aa: CASSPTGWEYEQYF
cdr3_nt: TGTGCCAGCAGTCCGACAGGGTGGGAGTACGAGCAGTACTTC

d_call: .
clone_size: once
j_call: TRBJ1-2
v_call: TRBV11-1
cdr3_aa: CASADPGTPYGYTF
cdr3_nt: TGTGCCAGCGCCGACCCAGGTACCCCTTATGGCTACACCTTC

d_call: TRBD1
clone_size: .
j_call: TRBJ2-1
v_call: TRBV12-5
cdr3_aa: CASGLVQGTGDYNEQFF
cdr3_nt: TGTGCTAGTGGTTTGGTACAAGGGACAGGGGACTACAATGAGCAGTTCTTC

d_call: .
clone_size: few
j_call: TRBJ1-5
v_call: TRBV21-1
cdr3_aa: CASTAHRQPQHF
cdr3_nt: TGTGCCAGCACCGCCCATAGACAGCCCCAGCATTTT

d_call: .
clone_size: .
j_call: TRBJ1-2
v_call: TRBV29-1
cdr3_aa: CSAVTDSYGYTF
cdr3_nt: TGCAGCGCCGTGACGGACTCCTATGGCTACACCTTC

d_call: TRBD1
clone_size: .
j_call: TRBJ1-2
v_call: TRBV2
cdr3_aa: CASSGTGLNGYTF
cdr3_nt: TGTGCCAGCAGCGGGACAGGGCTCAATGGCTACACCTTC

d_call: .
clone_size: .
j_call: TRBJ2-3
v_call: TRBV6-2/TRBV6-3
cdr3_aa: CASSFRGSAGTDTQYF
cdr3_nt: TGTGCCAGCAGTTTCAGGGGTAGCGCGGGCACAGATACGCAGTATTTT

d_call: .
clone_size: .
j_call: TRBJ2-1
v_call: TRBV5-4
cdr3_aa: CASSLEAGAGDSYNEQFF
cdr3_nt: TGTGCCAGCAGCTTGGAGGCAGGGGCCGGAGACTCCTACAATGAGCAGTTCTTC

d_call: TRBD1
clone_size: .
j_call: TRBJ1-6
v_call: TRBV9
cdr3_aa: CASSSGQGSYNSPLHF
cdr3_nt: TGTGCCAGCAGCAGCGGACAGGGTTCCTATAATTCACCCCTCCACTTT

d_call: .
clone_size: .
j_call: TRBJ2-1
v_call: TRBV29-1
cdr3_aa: CSTSSVSSYNEQFF
cdr3_nt: TGCAGCACCTCTAGCGTGAGCTCCTACAATGAGCAGTTCTTC

d_call: TRBD1
clone_size: .
j_call: TRBJ1-4
v_call: TRBV6-6
cdr3_aa: CASSYATGARGKLFF
cdr3_nt: TGTGCCAGCAGTTACGCAACAGGGGCAAGGGGAAAACTGTTTTTT

d_call: TRBD1
clone_size: .
j_call: TRBJ2-3
v_call: TRBV2
cdr3_aa: CASSDQGAGTDTQYF
cdr3_nt: TGTGCCAGCAGTGATCAGGGGGCTGGCACAGATACGCAGTATTTT

d_call: TRBD1
clone_size: .
j_call: TRBJ2-3
v_call: TRBV3-1/TRBV3-2
cdr3_aa: CASSRAGTGGDTQYF
cdr3_nt: TGTGCCAGCAGCCGGGCCGGGACAGGGGGAGATACGCAGTATTTT

d_call: .
clone_size: .
j_call: TRBJ1-3
v_call: TRBV10-2
cdr3_aa: CASSEFRDIWHQSGNTIYF
cdr3_nt: TGCGCCAGCAGTGAGTTCCGGGACATTTGGCATCAATCTGGAAACACCATATATTTT

d_call: TRBD1
clone_size: few
j_call: TRBJ2-2
v_call: TRBV5-1
cdr3_aa: CASSTRDRLTGELFF
cdr3_nt: TGCGCCAGCAGCACTAGGGACAGACTCACCGGGGAGCTGTTTTTT

d_call: TRBD2
clone_size: .
j_call: TRBJ2-5
v_call: TRBV4-1
cdr3_aa: CASSQSLAGAQETQYF
cdr3_nt: TGCGCCAGCAGCCAAAGTCTAGCGGGGGCCCAAGAGACCCAGTACTTC

d_call: TRBD1
clone_size: .
j_call: TRBJ1-5
v_call: TRBV27
cdr3_aa: CATLPSGQGGINQPQHF
cdr3_nt: TGTGCCACCCTACCCTCCGGACAGGGGGGTATCAATCAGCCCCAGCATTTT

d_call: TRBD1
clone_size: .
j_call: TRBJ1-6
v_call: TRBV12-3/TRBV12-4
cdr3_aa: CASSLGQGSPLHF
cdr3_nt: TGTGCCAGCAGTTTAGGACAGGGATCACCCCTCCACTTT